This TCR beta chain was sequenced during a study of beta chain features in type 1 diabetes. TCRB transcripts that were expressed got sequenced, as all of the isolated RNA had been reverse transcribed. Produced via immunoSEQ multiplex PCR; TCRdb's table is partial and in-frame only. The profile shows roughly 700,000 clones, 13% of them singletons. This clone showed up just a few times. The target antigen is unknown. In germline, CDR1 is SGHTA, CDR2 FQGTGA. V was shortened by 2 bases and J by 7 bases, with 14 bases between the two germline ends. CDR3 size: 14 residues. Study-wide points: TCRB CDR3s were moderately but significantly shorter in Type 1 diabetes patients in all four CD4+ subsets. Patients and controls would share equally any PCR tilt toward shorter templates.

This clonotype was sampled from a man younger than 35 with type 1 diabetes. Input material: naive CD4+ T cells from blood. This chain joins TRBV7-3 and TRBJ1-2; D unclear. CDR3 nucleotide sequence: TGTGCCAGCAGCTTAGGGTCGGGAATTGGTGGCTACACCTTC. It is translated as CASSLGSGIGGYTF.